This is a list of T cell receptor beta chains from one sample in a study of spatial heterogeneity in lung cancer. One entry per CDR3 protein results from TCRdb running MiXCR on the 5' RACE reads. Here the sample spans tens of thousands of distinct CDR3 sequences, 13% being singletons. Sample: PBMCs, taken at surgery. The receptor set was obtained from a male donor with early-stage non-small cell lung cancer. The CDR3 runs from the conserved cysteine through the conserved F or W. The D gene is left open where the match is weak. Only some rows state a clone size, as once, few, many or a class for expanded clones.

>TRBJ1-1|NA|15|TRBV6-2/TRBV6-3|few
TGTGCCAGCAGCCTACGGACCGCGGGAACCACTGAAGCTTTCTTT
CASSLRTAGTTEAFF
>TRBJ2-3|NA|15|TRBV11-2|many
TGTGCCAGCAGCTTAGACACTCGGGGCACAGATACGCAGTATTTT
CASSLDTRGTDTQYF
>TRBJ2-7|NA|13|TRBV3-1|NA
TGTGCCAGCAGCCAAGCGGCAGCCTACGAGCAGTACTTC
CASSQAAAYEQYF
>TRBJ2-7|TRBD2|16|TRBV20-1|NA
TGCAGTGCTAGAGACCCCCTAGCGGGAGGATCCTACGAGCAGTACTTC
CSARDPLAGGSYEQYF
>TRBJ2-7|TRBD1|14|TRBV5-1|few
TGCGCCAGCAGCTCATCAGGGGGCTCCTACGAGCAGTACTTC
CASSSSGGSYEQYF
>TRBJ2-1|NA|15|TRBV20-1|once
TGCAGTGCTAGACCTAATCCAGGCGGCTACAATGAGCAGTTCTTC
CSARPNPGGYNEQFF
>TRBJ2-7|NA|14|TRBV7-2|NA
TGTGCCAGCAGCTTAAAGGGTTTGTCATACGAGCAGTACTTC
CASSLKGLSYEQYF
>TRBJ2-3|TRBD2|15|TRBV12-3/TRBV12-4|NA
TGTGCCAGCAGTTTAAGGTCAGGTAGCGGGATCACGCAGTATTTT
CASSLRSGSGITQYF
>TRBJ2-5|NA|14|TRBV11-2|NA
TGTGCCAGCAGCTCATCAGCGAACAAAGAGACCCAGTACTTC
CASSSSANKETQYF
>TRBJ1-6|NA|15|TRBV2|NA
TGTGCCAGCAGTGAATACGGGGACCCGCGGTCACCCCTCCACTTT
CASSEYGDPRSPLHF
>TRBJ2-1|TRBD1|13|TRBV5-4|NA
TGTGCCAGCCGGCGAACAGGGGAACATGAGCAGTTCTTC
CASRRTGEHEQFF
>TRBJ2-2|NA|16|TRBV19|NA
TGTGCCAGTCTCTCAACAGGAACCTCCTACACCGGGGAGCTGTTTTTT
CASLSTGTSYTGELFF
>TRBJ2-1|NA|16|TRBV11-2|many
TGTGCCAGCAGCTTACGCCGGGACTCACAGTACAATGAGCAGTTCTTC
CASSLRRDSQYNEQFF
>TRBJ2-7|TRBD2|16|TRBV27|many
TGTGCCAGCAGTCCTAGCGGGGGAGCGGCCAACTACGAGCAGTACTTC
CASSPSGGAANYEQYF
>TRBJ2-5|NA|12|TRBV20-1|few
TGCAGTGCGACCAATAGGGGAGAGACCCAGTACTTC
CSATNRGETQYF
>TRBJ1-1|NA|11|TRBV2|NA
TGTGCCAGCGCCCTCCTGGAGGGAGCTTTCTTT
CASALLEGAFF